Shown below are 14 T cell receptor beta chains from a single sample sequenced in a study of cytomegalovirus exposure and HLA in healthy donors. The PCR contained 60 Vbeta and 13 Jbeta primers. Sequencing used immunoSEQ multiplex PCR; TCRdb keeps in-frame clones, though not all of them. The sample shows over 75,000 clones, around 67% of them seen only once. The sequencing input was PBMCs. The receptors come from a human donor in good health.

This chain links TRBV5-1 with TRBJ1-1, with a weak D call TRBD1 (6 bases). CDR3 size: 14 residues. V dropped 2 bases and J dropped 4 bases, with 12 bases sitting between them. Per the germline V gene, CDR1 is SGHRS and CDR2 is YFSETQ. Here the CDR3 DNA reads TGCGCCAGCAGCTTATTTCAGGGGAGCACTGAAGCTTTCTTT. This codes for CASSLFQGSTEAFF.

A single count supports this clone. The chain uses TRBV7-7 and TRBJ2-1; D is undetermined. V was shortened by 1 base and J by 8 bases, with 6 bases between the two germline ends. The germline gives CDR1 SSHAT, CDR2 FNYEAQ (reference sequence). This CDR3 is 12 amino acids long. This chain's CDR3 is CASSLDQDEQFF. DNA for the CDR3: TGTGCCAGCAGCTTAGATCAGGATGAGCAGTTCTTC.

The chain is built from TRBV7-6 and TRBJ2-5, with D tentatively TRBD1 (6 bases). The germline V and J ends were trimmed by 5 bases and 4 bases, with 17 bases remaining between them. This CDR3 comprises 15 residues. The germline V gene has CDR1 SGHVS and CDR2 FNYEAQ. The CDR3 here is CASSLTQGLGETQYF. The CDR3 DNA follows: TGTGCCAGCAGCCTGACGCAGGGGCTGGGAGAGACCCAGTACTTC.

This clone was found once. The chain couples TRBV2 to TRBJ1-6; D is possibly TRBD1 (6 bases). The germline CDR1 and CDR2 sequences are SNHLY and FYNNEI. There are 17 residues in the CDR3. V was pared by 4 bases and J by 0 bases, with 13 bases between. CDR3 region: CASSGWQGSSYNSPLHF. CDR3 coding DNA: TGTGCCAGCAGTGGTTGGCAGGGGAGCTCCTATAATTCACCCCTCCACTTT.

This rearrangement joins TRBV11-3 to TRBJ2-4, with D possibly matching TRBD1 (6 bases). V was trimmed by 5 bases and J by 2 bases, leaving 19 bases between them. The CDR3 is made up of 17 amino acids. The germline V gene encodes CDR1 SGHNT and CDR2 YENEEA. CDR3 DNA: TGTGCCAGCAGCCGAAACAGGGTACGAAGCTCCAAAAACATTCAGTACTTC. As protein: CASSRNRVRSSKNIQYF.

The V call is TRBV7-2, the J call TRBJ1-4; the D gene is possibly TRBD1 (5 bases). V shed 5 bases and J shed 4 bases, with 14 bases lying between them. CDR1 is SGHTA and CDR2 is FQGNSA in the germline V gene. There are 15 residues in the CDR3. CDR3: CASSLVGGGNEKLFF. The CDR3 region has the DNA TGTGCCAGCAGCCTAGTGGGGGGAGGTAATGAAAAACTGTTTTTT.

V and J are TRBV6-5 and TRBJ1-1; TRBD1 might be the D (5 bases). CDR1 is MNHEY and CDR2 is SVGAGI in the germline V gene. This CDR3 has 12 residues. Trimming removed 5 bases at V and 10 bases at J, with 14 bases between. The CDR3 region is CASSEPQGRAFF. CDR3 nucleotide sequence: TGTGCCAGCAGTGAACCTCAGGGTAGAGCTTTCTTT.

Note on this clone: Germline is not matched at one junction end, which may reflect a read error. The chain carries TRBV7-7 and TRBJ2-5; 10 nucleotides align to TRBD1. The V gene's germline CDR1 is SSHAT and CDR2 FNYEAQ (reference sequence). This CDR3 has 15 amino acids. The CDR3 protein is CASSLSTGGQETQYF. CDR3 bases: TGTGCTAGCAGCCTATCGACAGGGGGCCAGGAGACCCAGTACTTC.

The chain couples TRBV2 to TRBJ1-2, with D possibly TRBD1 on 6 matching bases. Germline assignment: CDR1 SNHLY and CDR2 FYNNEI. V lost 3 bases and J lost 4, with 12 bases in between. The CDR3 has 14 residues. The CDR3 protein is CASSDGGLGYGYTF. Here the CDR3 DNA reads TGTGCCAGCAGTGACGGGGGGCTTGGCTATGGCTACACCTTC.

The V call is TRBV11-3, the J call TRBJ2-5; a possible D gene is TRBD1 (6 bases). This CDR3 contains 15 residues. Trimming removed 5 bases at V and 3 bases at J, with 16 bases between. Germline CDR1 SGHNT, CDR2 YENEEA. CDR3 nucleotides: TGTGCCAGCAGCCCAGGGGTGGTAGCTGAAGAGACCCAGTACTTC. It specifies CASSPGVVAEETQYF.

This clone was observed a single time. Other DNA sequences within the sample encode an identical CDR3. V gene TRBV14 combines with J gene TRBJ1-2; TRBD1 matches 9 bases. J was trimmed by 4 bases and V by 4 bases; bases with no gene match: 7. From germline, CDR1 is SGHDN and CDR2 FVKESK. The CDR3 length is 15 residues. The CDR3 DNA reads TGTGCCAGCAGCCGACCTGACAGGGGGAGCTATGGCTACACCTTC. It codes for CASSRPDRGSYGYTF. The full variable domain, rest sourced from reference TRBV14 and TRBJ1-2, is EAGVTQFPSHSVIEKGQTVTLRCDPISGHDNLYWYRRVMGKEIKFLLHFVKESKQDESGMPNNRFLAERTGGTYSTLKVQPAELEDSGVYFCASSRPDRGSYGYTFGSGTRLTVV.

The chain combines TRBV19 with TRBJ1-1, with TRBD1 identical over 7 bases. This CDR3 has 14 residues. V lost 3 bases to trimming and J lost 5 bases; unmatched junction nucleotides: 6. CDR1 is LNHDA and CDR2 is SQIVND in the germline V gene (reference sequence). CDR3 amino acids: CASSIGYRGTEAFF. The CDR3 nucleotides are TGTGCCAGTAGTATCGGGTACAGGGGAACTGAAGCTTTCTTT. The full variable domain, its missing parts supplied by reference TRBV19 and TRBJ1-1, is DGGITQSPKYLFRKEGQNVTLSCEQNLNHDAMYWYRQDPGQGLRLIYYSQIVNDFQKGDIAEGYSVSREKKESFPLTVTSAQKNPTAFYLCASSIGYRGTEAFFGQGTRLTVV.

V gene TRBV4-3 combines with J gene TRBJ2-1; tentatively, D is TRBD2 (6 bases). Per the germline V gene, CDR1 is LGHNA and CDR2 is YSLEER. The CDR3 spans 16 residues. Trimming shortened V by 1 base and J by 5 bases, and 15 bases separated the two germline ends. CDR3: CASSQGQGLFNNEQFF. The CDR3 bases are TGCGCCAGCAGCCAAGGTCAGGGACTTTTCAACAATGAGCAGTTCTTC.

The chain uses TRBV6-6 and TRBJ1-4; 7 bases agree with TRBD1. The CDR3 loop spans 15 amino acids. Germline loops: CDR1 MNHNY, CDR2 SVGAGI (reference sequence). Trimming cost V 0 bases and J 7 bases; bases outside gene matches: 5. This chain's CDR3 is CASSYSSTGAEKLFF. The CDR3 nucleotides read TGTGCCAGCAGTTACTCGAGTACAGGGGCTGAAAAACTGTTTTTT.